This record looks at one TCR beta chain sequence and its context. This specimen comes from a study of T cells in Graves' hyperthyroidism and ophthalmopathy. Regions amplified from RNA transcripts were the TCR beta CDR3 regions. The TCR CDR3 was amplified in a first-round RT-PCR using the HTBI primer set. TCRdb called the multiplex PCR reads again in MiXCR, with one record for every CDR3 protein. The sample consists of around 600,000 distinct CDR3 sequences, about 15% of them appearing once. The CDR3 covers 14 residues. V dropped 0 bases and J dropped 1 base, with 5 bases sitting between them. CDR1 and CDR2 from the germline V gene are SGHNT and YYREEE (reference sequence).

The sample comprised blood. The rearrangement uses TRBV5-4 and TRBJ1-3; possible D gene TRBD1, 5 bases. The sequence was collected from a woman between 45 and 65 years old with Graves' ophthalmopathy. DNA of the CDR3: TGTGCCAGCAGCTTGGACAGGTCTGGAAACACCATATATTTT. Its translation is CASSLDRSGNTIYF.